This entry lists 8 T cell receptor beta chains sequenced from one sample in a study of shared clonotypes between healthy human individuals. The method was immunoSEQ multiplex PCR; TCRdb's version includes in-frame clones alone and lacks a portion of them. The table records around 990,000 clones, 77% of them present only once. Sequencing was carried out using memory CD4+ T cells from PBMCs. Subset of the sample: CD45RA-negative fraction. All receptors derive from a man between 18 and 35 years old in good health. Some clones in this sample may be carry-over from other donors' samples.

This clone showed up just a few times. The CDR3 DNA follows: TGTGCCAGCAGCTTACTGAGTGCTGAGCAGTTCTTC. As protein: CASSLLSAEQFF. The V gene is TRBV7-9, the J gene TRBJ2-1; no firm D call. The CDR3 contains 12 residues. V lost 2 bases to trimming and J lost 9 bases, with 8 bases between them. In germline, CDR1 is SEHNR, CDR2 FQNEAQ (reference sequence).

The V call is TRBV10-3, the J call TRBJ2-3; 7 bases are shared with TRBD2. The CDR3 contains 14 residues. CDR1 and CDR2 (germline): ENHRY, SYGVKD. V lost 4 bases to trimming and J lost 6 bases; unmatched junction nucleotides: 7. CDR3: CAISAGLTSDTQYF. The CDR3 bases are TGTGCCATCAGTGCGGGACTAACATCCGATACGCAGTATTTT.

Comment on this clone: A single base separates this from a much larger clone, so it may be a read error. The sample holds other DNA sequences that translate to the same CDR3. CDR3 region: CASSSGQGSYGYTF. Written as DNA, the CDR3 is TGCGCCAGCAGCTCGGGACAGGGGAGCTATGGCTACACCTTC. The V gene is TRBV5-1, the J gene TRBJ1-2; 10 bases are shared with TRBD1. The length of the CDR3 is 14 residues. V dropped 3 bases and J dropped 4; count of bases not matched to a gene: 3. Germline V CDR1 and CDR2: SGHRS, YFSETQ.

CDR3: CASRPAERGSSGANVLTF. In DNA, the CDR3 is TGTGCCAGCAGGCCGGCGGAGCGGGGTTCCTCTGGGGCCAACGTCCTGACTTTC. V gene TRBV5-4 combines with J gene TRBJ2-6, with 7 nucleotides matching TRBD2. Per the germline V gene, CDR1 is SGHNT and CDR2 is YYREEE (reference sequence). CDR3 size: 18 residues. V lost 5 bases, J lost 0 bases, and 11 bases stayed unmatched.

This clone came up a few times. The rearrangement joins TRBV5-1 to TRBJ1-4; no clear D gene. The CDR3 spans 15 residues. Germline-derived CDR1 and CDR2 are SGHRS and YFSETQ. The germline V and J ends were trimmed by 0 bases and 0 bases, with 6 bases remaining between them. The CDR3 DNA reads TGCGCCAGCAGCTTGGCACCTGCAACTAATGAAAAACTGTTTTTT. Translation gives CASSLAPATNEKLFF. Looking up the rest from reference TRBV5-1 and TRBJ1-4 gives the full variable domain: KAGVTQTPRYLIKTRGQQVTLSCSPISGHRSVSWYQQTPGQGLQFLFEYFSETQRNKGNFPGRFSGRQFSNSRSEMNVSTLELGDSALYLCASSLAPATNEKLFFGSGTQLSVL.

The V and J genes are TRBV10-3 and TRBJ2-5; 8 nucleotides match TRBD2. The V segment lost 8 bases and the J segment 5 bases; nucleotides outside the gene matches: 10. This CDR3 spans 14 amino acids. The germline V gene encodes CDR1 ENHRY and CDR2 SYGVKD. The CDR3 region is CAIREGGGIETQYF. In DNA, the CDR3 is TGTGCCATCCGGGAGGGAGGGGGGATCGAGACCCAGTACTTC.

The V call is TRBV6-1, the J call TRBJ2-1; the D gene is possibly TRBD1 (6 bases). Trimming removed 6 bases from V and 5 bases from J, with 11 bases in between. The V gene's germline CDR1 is MNHNS and CDR2 SASEGT. The CDR3 is 13 amino acids. DNA of the CDR3: TGTGCCAGCAGACCCAGGGGAGACAATGAGCAGTTCTTC. This sequence encodes CASRPRGDNEQFF.

The rearrangement joins TRBV7-9 to TRBJ2-4; D not resolved. Germline V gene lookup returns CDR1 SEHNR and CDR2 FQNEAQ (reference sequence). The V and J ends lost 8 bases and 2 bases respectively, with 16 bases between them. The CDR3 runs 15 residues. The CDR3 reads CASSSLTLPKNIQYF. CDR3 nucleotide sequence: TGTGCCAGCTCGTCACTGACGTTGCCCAAAAACATTCAGTACTTC.